This T cell receptor beta chain was identified in a study of T cells of healthy individuals. This clonotype was seen at least ten times. TCRdb recomputed calls from the 5' RACE reads with MiXCR, one row per CDR3 protein. The sample carries around 63,000 distinct CDR3 sequences, 15% to 20% recorded once. The CDR3 is 12 residues long. Germline V gives CDR1 LGHDT, CDR2 YNNKEL (reference sequence). With 5 bases removed from V and 6 bases from J, the gap between germline ends came to 10 bases. The genes are TRBV3-1 and TRBJ2-5; no reliable D call. The receptor was isolated from a human donor in good health. Here the CDR3 DNA reads TGTGCCAGCAGCGAACGCCTGAAGACCCAGTACTTC. Translated, it gives CASSERLKTQYF.